This T cell receptor beta chain was captured by sequencing in a study of cytomegalovirus exposure and HLA in healthy donors. This clone was recorded a few times. Researchers ran the PCR with 60 Vbeta and 13 Jbeta primers. Only in-frame clones appear in the TCRdb table, and some are missing; sequencing was by immunoSEQ multiplex PCR. Counted here are fewer than 130,000 clones, around 80% occurring once; the ten biggest clones make up 2.5% to 3.5%. This receptor was identified in a woman between 35 and 50 years old in good health and CMV-seronegative. The source material was PBMCs.

The CDR3 sequence: CASSLRGTGALNSPLHF. DNA for the CDR3: TGCGCCAGCAGCCTCCGGGGGACAGGAGCCCTTAATTCACCCCTCCACTTT. The chain couples TRBV5-1 to TRBJ1-6; 8 bases are shared with TRBD1. Germline values: CDR1 SGHRS, CDR2 YFSETQ. CDR3 size: 17 residues. J was trimmed by 6 bases and V by 4 bases; bases with no gene match: 12.